These 28 T cell receptor beta chains share one sample of origin, sequenced in a study of T cell responses to AZD1222 COVID-19 vaccine. Using immunoSEQ multiplex PCR, the repertoire was profiled, and TCRdb retains in-frame clones only, with some absent. The sample records about 150,000 clones, more than 90% being singletons. The sequencing here drew on peripheral blood, taken on day 0 of AZD1222 vaccination. The receptors stem from an adult in good health.

The V and J genes are TRBV7-8 and TRBJ2-5, with D tentatively TRBD1 (5 bases). Trimming shortened V by 1 base and J by 3 bases, and 9 bases separated the two germline ends. The germline CDR1 and CDR2 sequences are SGHVS and FQNEAQ. The CDR3 totals 14 residues. The CDR3 loop is CASSLVDIKETQYF. The CDR3 bases are TGTGCCAGCAGCTTAGTGGACATAAAAGAGACCCAGTACTTC. The variable domain in full, completed from reference TRBV7-8 and TRBJ2-5, reads GAGVSQSPRYKVAKRGQDVALRCDPISGHVSLFWYQQALGQGPEFLTYFQNEAQLDKSGLPSDRFFAERPEGSVSTLKIQRTQQEDSAVYLCASSLVDIKETQYFGPGTRLLVL.

The V and J genes are TRBV24-1 and TRBJ2-1, with 8 bases matching TRBD2. Germline V gives CDR1 KGHDR, CDR2 SFDVKD. The CDR3 is made up of 19 amino acids. V lost 0 bases, J lost 6 bases, and 15 bases stayed unmatched. The CDR3 is CATSDLQRGAGERGNEQFF. Here the CDR3 DNA reads TGTGCCACCAGTGATTTGCAGCGGGGAGCGGGAGAGAGGGGCAATGAGCAGTTCTTC.

CDR3 nucleotides: TGTGCCATCAGCTCCTTTTCTGGCTACACCTTC. Translation: CAISSFSGYTF. The gene calls are TRBV10-3 and TRBJ1-2; D unclear. The germline V and J ends were trimmed by 6 bases and 7 bases, with 9 bases remaining between them. Per germline, CDR1 ENHRY and CDR2 SYGVKD. This CDR3 contains 11 residues.

This CDR3 reads CASRKGAGTGELFF. CDR3 DNA: TGTGCCAGTAGAAAGGGGGCGGGCACCGGGGAGCTGTTTTTT. The V call is TRBV3-1 (or the pseudogene TRBV3-2), the J call TRBJ2-2, with 7 bases lining up with TRBD1. The germline V gene encodes CDR1 LGHDT and CDR2 YNNKEL (reference sequence). This CDR3 has 14 residues. Germline trimming cut 9 bases from V and 4 bases from J; bases unmatched to any gene: 8.

The chain has TRBV7-9 and TRBJ1-2, with D possibly matching TRBD1 (6 bases). The germline V gene encodes CDR1 SEHNR and CDR2 FQNEAQ (reference sequence). The germline V and J ends were trimmed by 1 base and 3 bases, with 15 bases remaining between them. The CDR3 covers 16 residues. DNA for the CDR3: TGTGCCAGCAGCTTAGATTTTGACAGGCGGTACTATGGCTACACCTTC. Protein: CASSLDFDRRYYGYTF.

This chain connects TRBV6-2 or TRBV6-3 to TRBJ2-7, with D uncertain. Germline CDR1 MNHEY, CDR2 SVGEGT. The CDR3 length is 14 residues. V was trimmed by 2 bases and J by 0 bases, leaving 8 bases between them. This CDR3 is CASSYPSSSYEQYF. The CDR3 DNA sequence: TGTGCCAGCAGTTACCCTAGTAGCTCCTACGAGCAGTACTTC.

This CDR3 reads CAWTGDNEKLFF. In nucleotides, the CDR3 is TGTGCCTGGACAGGGGATAATGAAAAACTGTTTTTT. This sequence joins TRBV30 and TRBJ1-4; D might be TRBD1 (6 bases). Germline assignment: CDR1 GTSNPN and CDR2 SVGIG (reference sequence). This CDR3 region has 12 residues. V lost 4 bases and J lost 4, with 7 bases in between.

The J gene is TRBJ1-3, the V gene TRBV30; unclear D gene. This CDR3 is built from 13 residues. The germline CDR1 and CDR2 sequences are GTSNPN and SVGIG (reference sequence). V lost 0 bases, J lost 4 bases, and 7 bases lay in between. The CDR3 sequence: CAWSVRVGNTIYF. CDR3 nucleotides: TGTGCCTGGAGTGTACGAGTAGGAAACACCATATATTTT.

The chain links TRBV9 to TRBJ1-2, with no clear D. The germline gives CDR1 SGDLS, CDR2 YYNGEE. The V gene lost 0 bases and the J gene lost 0 bases, with 9 bases spanning the gap. The CDR3 extends over 15 amino acids. This CDR3 reads CASSVDPGPNYGYTF. The CDR3 coding sequence is TGTGCCAGCAGCGTAGATCCGGGTCCTAACTATGGCTACACCTTC.

This clone showed up just once. V gene TRBV4-1 combines with J gene TRBJ1-2; TRBD1 matches at 8 bases. The length of the CDR3 is 15 residues. The J segment lost 5 bases and the V segment lost 0 bases, leaving 5 bases of the junction unmatched. In germline, CDR1 is MGHRA, CDR2 YSYEKL. Here the CDR3 DNA reads TGCGCCAGCAGCCAAGATGACAGGGGATGGTATGGCTACACCTTC. Its translation is CASSQDDRGWYGYTF.

The chain employs TRBV9 and TRBJ2-5, with 7 positions matching TRBD1. The CDR3 is made up of 17 amino acids. Germline V gene sequence: CDR1 SGDLS, CDR2 YYNGEE. V lost 1 base, J lost 2 bases, and 11 bases stayed unmatched. CDR3 loop: CASSVSRSWDRQETQYF. The CDR3 DNA reads TGTGCCAGCAGCGTAAGTAGGTCCTGGGACAGACAAGAGACCCAGTACTTC.

This chain connects TRBV4-1 to TRBJ2-1; 12 nucleotides agree with TRBD2. The germline gives CDR1 MGHRA, CDR2 YSYEKL. Trimming at V came to 4 bases and at J to 10 bases, leaving 5 bases not matched to a gene. This CDR3 is 14 amino acids long. The chain's CDR3 is CASSRLGTSGEQFF. The DNA of the CDR3 is TGCGCCAGCAGCCGCCTAGGGACTAGCGGGGAGCAGTTCTTC.

Points on this clone: This specimen includes other DNA sequences encoding the same CDR3. The chain joins TRBV9 to TRBJ2-3; D not resolved. CDR3 length equals 14 residues. Germline V lookup: CDR1 SGDLS, CDR2 YYNGEE. Trimming left V 0 bases short and J 3 bases short, with 8 bases between. The CDR3 nucleotides are TGTGCCAGCAGCGTAGGGCTAGGAACAGATACGCAGTATTTT. This codes for CASSVGLGTDTQYF.

The rearrangement links TRBV15 to TRBJ1-5; no reliable D call. Germline V gives CDR1 LNHNV, CDR2 YYDKDF (reference sequence). Between the trimmed V and J ends, which lost 5 bases and 6 bases, there was a span of 8 bases. This CDR3 spans 12 amino acids. The CDR3 bases are TGTGCCACCAGCCAAGTGGCTCAGCCCCAGCATTTT. Translated, it gives CATSQVAQPQHF.

The chain employs TRBV9 and TRBJ1-1; D gene uncertain. This CDR3 comprises 13 residues. The V end lost 3 bases, the J end lost 5 bases, and 11 bases lay between the germline ends. Germline loops: CDR1 SGDLS, CDR2 YYNGEE. The CDR3 here is CASSGGLGTEAFF. The CDR3 DNA sequence: TGTGCCAGCAGCGGTGGTTTGGGGACTGAAGCTTTCTTT.

V usage is TRBV6-2 or TRBV6-3 and J usage is TRBJ2-1; D unclear. Trimming left V 0 bases short and J 4 bases short, with 28 bases between. Germline V gene lookup returns CDR1 MNHEY and CDR2 SVGEGT. This CDR3 has 21 residues. The CDR3 DNA follows: TGTGCCAGCAGTTACTCAGGCAGAGACATAGCTGACATAGTTTTTTACAATGAGCAGTTCTTC. Translated, it gives CASSYSGRDIADIVFYNEQFF.

The chain carries TRBV12-1 and TRBJ1-1. TRBV12-1 is a recognized pseudogene. The CDR3 sequence is 16 residues long. The DNA for the CDR3 is TGTGCCAGCAGCTTTGGCGGGATTTTGGCGGACACTGAAGCTTTCTTT. Amino acid sequence: CASSFGGILADTEAFF.

This chain connects TRBV4-2 to TRBJ2-5, with 10 bases aligning to TRBD1. The CDR3 runs to 16 residues. CDR1 and CDR2 (germline): LGHNA, YNFKEQ. Germline trimming cut 5 bases from V and 4 bases from J; bases unmatched to any gene: 10. The CDR3 DNA reads TGTGCCAGCAGCACCGGGACAGGGGTTTTGCGAGAGACCCAGTACTTC. This sequence encodes CASSTGTGVLRETQYF.

The chain has TRBV13 and TRBJ1-5, with D unclear. From germline, CDR1 is PRHDT and CDR2 FYEKMQ (reference sequence). V shed 5 bases and J shed 7 bases, with 12 bases lying between them. The CDR3 extends over 13 amino acids. Here the CDR3 reads CASSATPWQPQHF. The CDR3, as DNA: TGTGCCAGCAGCGCAACACCCTGGCAGCCCCAGCATTTT.

This chain joins TRBV4-3 and TRBJ1-4; TRBD1 might be the D (6 bases). V was trimmed by 4 bases and J by 12 bases, leaving 21 bases between them. The CDR3 totals 15 residues. Germline CDR1 and CDR2: LGHNA and YSLEER. This chain's CDR3 is CASSPQRVQGLELFF. The CDR3 bases are TGCGCCAGCAGCCCCCAACGGGTTCAGGGGTTAGAACTGTTTTTT.

The rearrangement joins TRBV5-1 to TRBJ2-1; TRBD2 matches at 10 bases. The V and J ends lost 1 base and 7 bases, in that order; junction bases with no gene match: 11. The CDR3 spans 17 residues. The germline CDR1 and CDR2 sequences are SGHRS and YFSETQ. CDR3 protein: CASSLILSGGRVNEQFF. CDR3 in DNA: TGCGCCAGCAGCTTGATCCTTAGCGGGGGGCGGGTAAATGAGCAGTTCTTC.

The chain recombines TRBV5-1 with TRBJ2-1; the match to TRBD1 covers 7 bases. Germline V lookup: CDR1 SGHRS, CDR2 YFSETQ. Trimming took 2 bases from V and 4 from J; bases not matched to a gene: 6. This CDR3 region has 15 residues. Here the CDR3 reads CASSFGTGEYNEQFF. CDR3 nucleotide sequence: TGCGCCAGCAGCTTTGGAACAGGGGAATACAATGAGCAGTTCTTC.

V and J are TRBV25-1 and TRBJ2-7; TRBD1 aligns across 7 bases. Germline CDR1 is MGHDK and CDR2 is SYGVNS. J lost 3 bases, V lost 5 bases, and 16 bases had no gene match. The CDR3 runs to 17 residues. The CDR3 nucleotides are TGTGCCAGCAGTCGAAGCGTCGGGACAGTCAAATTCTACGAGCAGTACTTC. Protein sequence: CASSRSVGTVKFYEQYF.

This CDR3 reads CASSPPGYKQGHGNTEAFF. The CDR3 DNA is TGTGCCAGCAGCCCACCCGGATACAAACAGGGGCATGGGAACACTGAAGCTTTCTTT. This chain uses TRBV11-3 with TRBJ1-1, with 7 positions matching TRBD1. The CDR3 consists of 19 residues. Germline loops: CDR1 SGHNT, CDR2 YENEEA. V lost 5 bases to trimming and J lost 1 base; unmatched junction nucleotides: 19.

The rearrangement joins TRBV6-5 to TRBJ1-1; no clear D gene. V gave up 0 bases and J gave up 1 base, with 9 bases separating them. The CDR3 covers 15 residues. CDR1 MNHEY and CDR2 SVGAGI come from the germline V gene. The CDR3 protein is CASSYSGWANTEAFF. CDR3 DNA sequence: TGTGCCAGCAGTTACTCGGGGTGGGCGAACACTGAAGCTTTCTTT.

The J gene is TRBJ2-5, the V gene TRBV28; D may be TRBD2 (5 bases). V lost 0 bases and J 4 bases, leaving 6 bases between the germline ends. From germline, CDR1 is MDHEN and CDR2 SYDVKM. This CDR3 spans 13 amino acids. The CDR3 sequence: CASSLWAGETQYF. The CDR3, as DNA: TGTGCCAGCAGTTTATGGGCGGGAGAGACCCAGTACTTC. The variable domain in full, completed from reference TRBV28 and TRBJ2-5, reads DVKVTQSSRYLVKRTGEKVFLECVQDMDHENMFWYRQDPGLGLRLIYFSYDVKMKEKGDIPEGYSVSREKKERFSLILESASTNQTSMYLCASSLWAGETQYFGPGTRLLVL.

J is TRBJ1-4 and V is TRBV6-5, with TRBD1 as a possible D gene (6 bases). Trimming took off 5 bases at V and 4 bases at J, with 11 bases between the two ends. CDR3 length: 14 amino acids. Germline values: CDR1 MNHEY, CDR2 SVGAGI. The CDR3 bases are TGTGCCAGCAGTCGGGGGGCGGGTAATGAAAAACTGTTTTTT. This sequence encodes CASSRGAGNEKLFF.

V and J are TRBV9 and TRBJ1-2; D gene uncertain. Germline V CDR1 and CDR2: SGDLS, YYNGEE. Trimming left V 6 bases short and J 4 bases short, with 10 bases between. This CDR3 has 12 residues. This CDR3 is CASTKDVYGYTF. Written as DNA, the CDR3 is TGTGCCAGCACTAAGGATGTCTATGGCTACACCTTC.